The 29 T cell receptor beta chains given below trace back to one sample, sequenced in a study of shared clonotypes between healthy human individuals. Sequencing was performed with immunoSEQ multiplex PCR; in TCRdb, only in-frame clones are kept and a portion is missing. In the table there are millions of clones, roughly 93% of which are singletons. The sample taken for sequencing was naive CD4+ T cells from PBMCs. Subset indicated: CD45RA+ positively selected. These receptors originate from a man younger than 35 in good health. Some clones in this sample may be carry-over from other donors' samples.

The chain has TRBV28 and TRBJ1-5; no definite D call. Trimming stripped 2 bases from V and 5 bases from J, with 4 bases between. Germline V gene data show CDR1 as MDHEN and CDR2 as SYDVKM. The CDR3 is made up of 12 amino acids. CDR3 amino acids: CASSLEDQPQHF. The CDR3 bases are TGTGCCAGCAGTTTAGAAGATCAGCCCCAGCATTTT. Full variable domain (outside the CDR3, taken from reference TRBV28 and TRBJ1-5): DVKVTQSSRYLVKRTGEKVFLECVQDMDHENMFWYRQDPGLGLRLIYFSYDVKMKEKGDIPEGYSVSREKKERFSLILESASTNQTSMYLCASSLEDQPQHFGDGTRLSIL.

The chain carries TRBV6-1 and TRBJ2-7; tentatively, D is TRBD1 (6 bases). The CDR3 contains 16 residues. Trimming shortened V by 4 bases and J by 2 bases, and 18 bases separated the two germline ends. Per the germline V gene, CDR1 is MNHNS and CDR2 is SASEGT. CDR3 residues: CASSVYSGELPYEQYF. The CDR3 DNA follows: TGTGCCAGCAGTGTGTATTCAGGGGAACTCCCCTACGAGCAGTACTTC.

V gene TRBV15 combines with J gene TRBJ2-3; TRBD2 agrees at 7 bases. Trimming at V came to 1 base and at J to 0 bases, leaving 4 bases not matched to a gene. The CDR3 sequence is 16 residues long. The germline V gene encodes CDR1 LNHNV and CDR2 YYDKDF (reference sequence). The CDR3 here is CATSRGNSGSTDTQYF. DNA of the CDR3: TGTGCCACCAGCAGAGGGAATAGCGGGAGCACAGATACGCAGTATTTT.

The gene calls are TRBV11-2 and TRBJ2-7, with TRBD1 identical over 7 bases. The V and J ends lost 1 base and 6 bases, in that order; junction bases with no gene match: 9. Per the germline V gene, CDR1 is SGHAT and CDR2 is FQNNGV. The CDR3 contains 15 residues. This CDR3 is CASSLVGRGKGEQYF. In DNA form, the CDR3 reads TGTGCCAGCAGCTTAGTGGGCAGGGGGAAAGGCGAGCAGTACTTC.

The rearrangement links TRBV6-6 to TRBJ1-5, with 8 positions matching TRBD1. The CDR3 consists of 13 residues. Germline-derived CDR1 and CDR2 are MNHNY and SVGAGI (reference sequence). V shed 8 bases and J 6 bases; nucleotides not matched to a gene: 6. The CDR3 sequence: CASAGQGSQPQHF. CDR3 nucleotides: TGTGCCAGCGCCGGACAGGGCAGTCAGCCCCAGCATTTT.

The chain uses TRBV2 and TRBJ2-7; 7 positions match TRBD1. Germline CDR1 reads SNHLY; CDR2 reads FYNNEI. CDR3 length: 11 residues. The trim removed 6 bases at V and 7 bases at J, leaving 3 bases unmatched. CDR3 region: CASRGTAEQYF. The DNA of the CDR3 is TGTGCCAGCAGAGGGACAGCAGAGCAGTACTTC. Full variable domain (rest looked up from reference TRBV2 and TRBJ2-7): EPEVTQTPSHQVTQMGQEVILRCVPISNHLYFYWYRQILGQKVEFLVSFYNNEISEKSEIFDDQFSVERPDGSNFTLKIRSTKLEDSAMYFCASRGTAEQYFGPGTRLTVT.

As to this clone: Other DNA sequences in the sample encode the same CDR3. This chain joins TRBV28 and TRBJ2-2; D is unclear. V lost 5 bases and J lost 5, with 9 bases in between. The CDR3 totals 13 residues. Germline V gene data show CDR1 as MDHEN and CDR2 as SYDVKM. In DNA form, the CDR3 reads TGTGCCAGCAGTCCGCGGAGTACCGGGGAGCTGTTTTTT. As protein: CASSPRSTGELFF. Supplemented by reference TRBV28 and TRBJ2-2, the full variable domain reads DVKVTQSSRYLVKRTGEKVFLECVQDMDHENMFWYRQDPGLGLRLIYFSYDVKMKEKGDIPEGYSVSREKKERFSLILESASTNQTSMYLCASSPRSTGELFFGEGSRLTVL.

This chain links TRBV6-5 with TRBJ2-3, with TRBD2 matching 8 bases. The CDR3 has 15 residues. In germline, CDR1 is MNHEY, CDR2 SVGAGI. Trimming took 2 bases from V and 15 from J; bases not matched to a gene: 16. The CDR3 DNA is TGTGCCAGCAGTTACCACTTTCGGGGGGGGCGGGCCGCTTATTTT. Translating gives CASSYHFRGGRAAYF.

CDR3 nucleotides: TGTGCCAGCAGTTTATATGGGGCAACTAATGAAAAACTGTTTTTT. Its translation is CASSLYGATNEKLFF. The chain is built from TRBV28 and TRBJ1-4; D unresolved. The ends were cut back, 1 base at V and 0 bases at J, with 6 bases in the middle. The CDR3 is 15 residues long. Germline-derived CDR1 and CDR2 are MDHEN and SYDVKM.

V gene TRBV28 combines with J gene TRBJ1-5; the match to TRBD1 covers 12 bases. The CDR3 covers 16 residues. V trimming: 5 bases; J trimming: 6 bases; junction bases outside the gene matches: 8. CDR1 and CDR2 from the germline V gene are MDHEN and SYDVKM. Here the CDR3 reads CASSPRDRGRGQPQHF. The CDR3 DNA reads as TGTGCCAGCAGTCCACGGGACAGGGGGCGCGGTCAGCCCCAGCATTTT.

This sequence joins TRBV27 and TRBJ2-3, with D hard to call. The CDR3 has 12 amino acids. Trimming pared 2 bases from V and 6 bases from J, leaving 6 bases between. Germline CDR1 is MNHEY and CDR2 is SMNVEV (reference sequence). In DNA, the CDR3 is TGTGCCAGCAGTTTAACGCGTGATACGCAGTATTTT. Residues: CASSLTRDTQYF.

The chain has TRBV27 and TRBJ2-1; 12 bases line up with TRBD2. V lost 4 bases and J lost 10; bases outside the gene matches: 17. The CDR3 covers 18 residues. CDR1 is MNHEY and CDR2 is SMNVEV in the germline V gene (reference sequence). Written as DNA, the CDR3 is TGTGCCAGCAGTTCTCCGAGAAGTTTGACTAGCGGGAGAAGGGAGCAGTTCTTC. This codes for CASSSPRSLTSGRREQFF.

The J gene is TRBJ1-2, the V gene TRBV27, with a possible D match to TRBD1 (5 bases). Trimming shortened V by 5 bases and J by 3 bases, and 13 bases separated the two germline ends. CDR1 and CDR2 (germline): MNHEY, SMNVEV (reference sequence). The CDR3 sequence is 14 residues long. The CDR3 spells CASSPRGADYGYTF. DNA of the CDR3: TGTGCCAGCAGTCCGCGTGGGGCTGACTATGGCTACACCTTC.

As to this clone: Other DNA sequences within the sample encode an identical CDR3. The chain carries TRBV9 and TRBJ2-3; 10 bases match TRBD2. Looked up from germline, CDR1 is SGDLS and CDR2 is YYNGEE. The CDR3 has 16 residues. After removal of 2 bases from V and 0 bases from J, the junction contained 3 bases not matched to a gene. The CDR3 DNA sequence: TGTGCCAGCAGCGTGGGACTAGCGCAAAGCACAGATACGCAGTATTTT. Translation: CASSVGLAQSTDTQYF.

The chain combines TRBV7-9 with TRBJ1-5; D possibly corresponds to TRBD1 (5 bases). Germline-derived CDR1 and CDR2 are SEHNR and FQNEAQ (reference sequence). The CDR3 is made up of 14 amino acids. The V end was cut by 3 bases, the J end by 4 bases, with 10 bases between. The CDR3 is CASSFGTLNQPQHF. For the CDR3, the DNA is TGTGCCAGCAGCTTCGGGACCCTAAATCAGCCCCAGCATTTT.

To note about this clone: Other DNA sequences in this specimen translate into the identical CDR3. The V gene is TRBV7-8, the J gene TRBJ1-3, with D possibly being TRBD1 (6 bases). Germline V gene lookup returns CDR1 SGHVS and CDR2 FQNEAQ. CDR3 length equals 16 residues. V lost 0 bases and J lost 1, with 10 bases in between. Here the CDR3 reads CASSLARGASGNTIYF. CDR3 sequence (DNA): TGTGCCAGCAGCTTAGCGAGGGGGGCTTCTGGAAACACCATATATTTT.

The V and J genes are TRBV7-2 and TRBJ2-7; TRBD1 or TRBD2 may be the D gene (5 bases each). Germline V gene sequence: CDR1 SGHTA, CDR2 FQGNSA. CDR3 length equals 14 residues. V was trimmed by 3 bases and J by 3 bases, leaving 12 bases between them. CDR3 coding DNA: TGTGCCAGCAGCTTCGATGTGGGGGTCTACGAGCAGTACTTC. Protein: CASSFDVGVYEQYF.

This chain uses TRBV5-6 with TRBJ2-4, with TRBD2 identical over 9 bases. The V gene end was trimmed by 4 bases and the J gene end by 2 bases; junction bases not matched to a gene: 10. The CDR3 is 17 amino acids. Germline V gene data show CDR1 as SGHDT and CDR2 as YYEEEE. The CDR3 DNA reads as TGTGCCAGCAGCCTTGGGCGGGAGGGCCTCTCCAAAAACATTCAGTACTTC. Amino acids: CASSLGREGLSKNIQYF.

J is TRBJ2-5 and V is TRBV7-5; TRBD1 reflects the table's D call only, with no check against the DNA. TRBV7-5 is flagged as a pseudogene. CDR3 length: 18 amino acids. CDR3 coding DNA: TGTGTCAGAAGCTTAGTCTCCAGGGTCGGACAGATCCAAGAGACCCAGTACTTC. Translating gives CVRSLVSRVGQIQETQYF.

This clone was seen once. CDR3 DNA: TGCGCCAGCAGCTTCGGCGGGACATTGGAAAAACTGTTTTTT. Translating gives CASSFGGTLEKLFF. V is TRBV5-1 and J is TRBJ1-4; maybe TRBD1 (6 bases). Germline V lookup: CDR1 SGHRS, CDR2 YFSETQ. V dropped 2 bases and J dropped 8 bases, with 13 bases sitting between them. CDR3 length: 14 amino acids.

As to this clone: Other DNA variants within this sample encode the same CDR3. This chain links TRBV2 with TRBJ2-1, with no clear D. V lost 5 bases, J lost 4 bases, and 3 bases lay in between. The CDR3 is made up of 11 amino acids. Germline lookup yields CDR1 SNHLY and CDR2 FYNNEI. The CDR3 nucleotides are TGTGCCAGCAGTTCATACAATGAGCAGTTCTTC. Its protein is CASSSYNEQFF. The full variable domain, completed using reference TRBV2 and TRBJ2-1, is EPEVTQTPSHQVTQMGQEVILRCVPISNHLYFYWYRQILGQKVEFLVSFYNNEISEKSEIFDDQFSVERPDGSNFTLKIRSTKLEDSAMYFCASSSYNEQFFGPGTRLTVL.

The chain uses TRBV7-2 and TRBJ1-1; tentatively, D is TRBD1 (5 bases). Trimming stripped 3 bases from V and 3 bases from J, with 14 bases between. This CDR3 is built from 15 residues. Germline V gene sequence: CDR1 SGHTA, CDR2 FQGNSA. The CDR3 spells CASSFAGTMDTEAFF. CDR3 sequence (DNA): TGTGCCAGCAGCTTCGCAGGGACCATGGACACTGAAGCTTTCTTT.

The CDR3, as DNA: TGTGCCAGCAGTTACTCGAAGATACGGGGTAATGAAAAACTGTTTTTT. This encodes CASSYSKIRGNEKLFF. The V gene is TRBV6-5, the J gene TRBJ1-4; D not resolved. V lost 0 bases to trimming and J lost 4 bases, with 12 bases between them. The CDR3 runs to 16 residues. Germline values: CDR1 MNHEY, CDR2 SVGAGI.

The rearrangement joins TRBV6-1 to TRBJ2-7; no reliable D call. CDR3 length: 13 residues. Germline lookup yields CDR1 MNHNS and CDR2 SASEGT. V lost 5 bases to trimming and J lost 6 bases, with 14 bases between them. CDR3 sequence reads: CASSNFHFGEQYF. The CDR3 DNA reads TGTGCCAGCAGTAACTTCCATTTCGGCGAGCAGTACTTC.

The V call is TRBV4-2, the J call TRBJ2-2; 8 bases are shared with TRBD2. Germline CDR1 LGHNA, CDR2 YNFKEQ. The CDR3 covers 16 residues. With 6 bases clipped from V and 0 bases from J, the junction kept 6 bases outside the gene matches. CDR3 in amino acids: CASRQPGLANTGELFF. CDR3 sequence (DNA): TGTGCCAGCAGGCAACCGGGACTAGCGAACACCGGGGAGCTGTTTTTT.

This clone was found once. V gene TRBV10-2 combines with J gene TRBJ2-7; TRBD2 agrees at 11 bases. Per germline, CDR1 WSHSY and CDR2 SAAADI. CDR3 length: 21 residues. V shed 4 bases, J shed 4 bases, and the junction held 24 bases outside the gene matches. The CDR3, as DNA: TGCGCCAGCAGTGCAAGGGTTCCCTTTCTAGATCCGGGACTAGCGGCGTACGAGCAGTACTTC. This gives the protein CASSARVPFLDPGLAAYEQYF.

The rearrangement joins TRBV18 to TRBJ2-3; unclear D gene. The CDR3 has 15 residues. With 2 bases removed from V and 0 bases from J, the gap between germline ends came to 9 bases. The germline gives CDR1 KGHSH, CDR2 LQKENI. The CDR3 DNA sequence: TGTGCCAGCTCACCATCGGCAGCTAGCACAGATACGCAGTATTTT. It yields the protein CASSPSAASTDTQYF.

The rearrangement uses TRBV7-2 and TRBJ1-1; weak D call: TRBD1 (5 bases). CDR3 length equals 14 residues. The germline V gene encodes CDR1 SGHTA and CDR2 FQGNSA. Deletions cut 1 base from V and 8 bases from J, with 14 bases between. Here the CDR3 reads CASSLVVMGREAFF. The DNA for the CDR3 is TGTGCCAGCAGCTTAGTAGTCATGGGACGGGAAGCTTTCTTT.

The chain recombines TRBV5-1 with TRBJ2-4; tentatively, D is TRBD1 (6 bases). V was pared by 4 bases and J by 5 bases, with 13 bases between. Per germline, CDR1 SGHRS and CDR2 YFSETQ. This CDR3 has 14 amino acids. This CDR3 reads CASSPDRTENIQYF. The CDR3 coding sequence is TGCGCCAGCAGCCCTGACAGGACTGAAAACATTCAGTACTTC.